Below are 21 T cell receptor beta chains sequenced from a single sample in a study of post-analysis software for immune sequencing data (dated by TCRdb to between 2014 and 2017). Study-wide conclusions, independent of this receptor: Significantly higher frequencies in patients than in controls were found for several TRBV segments, including TRBV5-6, TRBV5-1 and TRBV20-1.

Libraries were constructed by PCR. This sample was sequenced with an Illumina HiSeq 2500. To reduce PCR and sequencing biases, unique molecular identifiers were built into the TCR beta cDNA libraries. TCRdb's own reprocessing of the public reads used fastp at Q25 and MiXCR and kept productive beta chains. Each record represents a unique CDR3 protein, reported with the most common genes and DNA among its rows. Present in this sample are hundreds of thousands of distinct CDR3 sequences, 25% to 30% of which were seen just once. The biggest ten clones account for 0.5% to 0.6% of the sample. Antigens for these TCRs are unknown. Sequences were obtained from blood. These receptor sequences come from a girl aged 10 to 17 with multiple sclerosis.

V usage is TRBV7-2 and J usage is TRBJ1-2; weak D call: TRBD1 (5 bases). The germline V and J ends were trimmed by 5 bases and 5 bases, with 15 bases remaining between them. Germline CDR1 reads SGHTA; CDR2 reads FQGNSA. CDR3 size: 14 residues. CDR3 bases: TGTGCCAGCAGCGAGCCGGGACGGCGTTATGGCTACACCTTC. The encoded protein is CASSEPGRRYGYTF.

This clonotype was seen a few times. The CDR3 nucleotides read TGCAGTGCTAGGGATCTTAGCGGGAGCGCAGATACGCAGTATTTT. This translates into CSARDLSGSADTQYF. The chain has TRBV20-1 and TRBJ2-3, with 9 bases matching TRBD2. The CDR3 runs to 15 residues. Germline CDR1 is DFQATT and CDR2 is SNEGSKA (reference sequence). J lost 4 bases, V lost 3 bases, and 8 bases had no gene match.

This clonotype was observed a handful of times. In DNA form, the CDR3 reads TGCAGTGCTAGAGTTGTTCAGCGGGAGCAGTTCTTC. Translation gives CSARVVQREQFF. The chain recombines TRBV20-1 with TRBJ2-1; the D gene is possibly TRBD2 (5 bases). V lost 1 base and J lost 10, with 11 bases in between. The CDR3 is made up of 12 amino acids. Germline V gives CDR1 DFQATT, CDR2 SNEGSKA (reference sequence).

This clonotype was found a few times. The chain has TRBV10-3 and TRBJ2-1, with a weak D call TRBD1 (5 bases). V lost 0 bases, J lost 6 bases, and 15 bases lay in between. The CDR3 sequence is 16 residues long. Germline CDR1 is ENHRY and CDR2 is SYGVKD. The CDR3 sequence: CAISESAGKFTNEQFF. As DNA, the CDR3 is TGTGCCATCAGTGAGTCGGCAGGGAAGTTTACCAATGAGCAGTTCTTC.

This chain joins TRBV6-6 and TRBJ2-7; D is uncertain. This CDR3 contains 12 residues. Trimming cost V 4 bases and J 6 bases, with 10 bases left between them. Germline V gives CDR1 MNHNY, CDR2 SVGAGI (reference sequence). The CDR3 here is CASSSREREQYF. In nucleotides, the CDR3 is TGTGCCAGCAGTTCCCGAGAGCGCGAGCAGTACTTC.

This clonotype appeared a few times. This chain uses TRBV12-3 or TRBV12-4 with TRBJ1-6, with 7 nucleotides matching TRBD1. V lost 3 bases to trimming and J lost 6 bases; unmatched junction nucleotides: 8. The CDR3 sequence is 16 residues long. CDR3 region: CASSFDGRGVNSPLHF. For the CDR3, the DNA is TGTGCCAGCAGTTTCGACGGCAGGGGGGTTAATTCACCCCTCCACTTT.

About this clonotype itself: One end of the junction does not line up with germline, which may come from a read error. The CDR3 sequence: CASTKGTDQETRYF. The CDR3 nucleotides read TGTGCCAGCACCAAGGGGACGGACCAAGAGACCCGGTACTTC. The chain joins TRBV6-6 to TRBJ2-5; D might be TRBD1 or TRBD2, each matching 5 bases. CDR1 and CDR2 (germline): MNHNY, SVGAGI (reference sequence). CDR3 length: 14 amino acids.

This clonotype has only a few counts. The chain has TRBV29-1 and TRBJ2-2; 7 bases are shared with TRBD2. This CDR3 is 15 amino acids long. V was pared by 6 bases and J by 3 bases, with 10 bases of the junction left unmatched. The germline V gene has CDR1 SQVTM and CDR2 ANQGSEA. The CDR3 is CSVQRSGVHTGELFF. As DNA, the CDR3 is TGCAGCGTACAAAGGAGCGGGGTCCACACCGGGGAGCTGTTTTTT.

This clonotype came up a few times. The rearrangement uses TRBV5-6 and TRBJ2-5; 7 nucleotides agree with TRBD1. With the DNA end fitting TRBJ2-7 better, the J assignment may be wrong. There are 13 residues in the CDR3. Germline lookup yields CDR1 SGHDT and CDR2 YYEEEE. CDR3 coding DNA: TGTGCCAGCAGCTCAGTACACAGGGGCGAGCAGTACTTC. Its translation: CASSSVHRGEQYF.

The rearrangement joins TRBV20-1 to TRBJ2-3; D gene ambiguous. Germline V CDR1 and CDR2: DFQATT, SNEGSKA (reference sequence). The V gene lost 8 bases and the J gene lost 2 bases, with 11 bases spanning the gap. CDR3 size: 12 residues. The CDR3 bases are TGCAGTATCGGCAGTATCACAGATACGCAGTATTTT. This translates into CSIGSITDTQYF.

The chain combines TRBV6-5 with TRBJ1-4; D call uncertain. V lost 4 bases and J lost 0, with 6 bases in between. Germline V gives CDR1 MNHEY, CDR2 SVGAGI. The CDR3 has 14 residues. CDR3 sequence reads: CASSLTTTNEKLFF. The DNA for the CDR3 is TGTGCCAGCAGTTTGACAACAACTAATGAAAAACTGTTTTTT.

The sample holds a few counts of this clonotype. The gene calls are TRBV27 and TRBJ2-7; D is ambiguous. Germline V gene data show CDR1 as MNHEY and CDR2 as SMNVEV (reference sequence). The CDR3 spans 13 residues. V was trimmed by 5 bases and J by 3 bases, leaving 11 bases between them. The CDR3 loop reads CASSRTAHYEQYF. CDR3 nucleotide sequence: TGTGCCAGCAGTAGGACGGCTCACTACGAGCAGTACTTC.

The chain couples TRBV6-2 or TRBV6-3 to TRBJ2-3, with 9 positions matching TRBD2. The J segment lost 4 bases and the V segment lost 2 bases, leaving 7 bases of the junction unmatched. The CDR3 length is 16 residues. In germline, CDR1 is MNHEY, CDR2 SVGEGT. In DNA form, the CDR3 reads TGTGCCAGCAGTTACGACGGGACTAGCCGTCCAGATACGCAGTATTTT. It codes for CASSYDGTSRPDTQYF.

The rearrangement links TRBV19 to TRBJ2-3, with D possibly being TRBD1 or TRBD2 (5 bases each). The germline gives CDR1 LNHDA, CDR2 SQIVND (reference sequence). Deletions cut 6 bases from V and 2 bases from J, with 15 bases between. The CDR3 is 15 amino acids. The CDR3 DNA sequence: TGTGCCAGTAGATCTCCCCTGGGACCCACAGATACGCAGTATTTT. Its translation: CASRSPLGPTDTQYF.

This clonotype has just a few counts. The chain carries TRBV6-6 and TRBJ2-3, with 10 bases lining up with TRBD1. The CDR3 runs 17 residues. From germline, CDR1 is MNHNY and CDR2 SVGAGI (reference sequence). The V and J ends lost 6 bases and 2 bases, in that order; junction bases with no gene match: 11. The CDR3 region is CASRIRSGQGNTDTQYF. CDR3 nucleotide sequence: TGTGCCAGCAGGATTCGTTCGGGACAGGGGAACACAGATACGCAGTATTTT.

In regard to this clonotype: At one end, the junction sequence differs from germline, possibly due to a read error. CDR3 DNA: TGTGCCAGCAGGAGGACAGGCCCAAATCGGCCCCAGCATTTT. Translated: CASRRTGPNRPQHF. The V and J genes are TRBV6-1 and TRBJ1-5, with 7 bases matching TRBD1. The CDR3 extends over 14 amino acids. The germline V gene encodes CDR1 MNHNS and CDR2 SASEGT.

This clonotype has only a few counts. The rearrangement links TRBV12-3 or TRBV12-4 to TRBJ2-3; 9 bases align to TRBD1. The CDR3 has 17 residues. Unmatched junction bases numbered 14, after V lost 6 bases and J lost 4 bases. The CDR3 bases are TGTGCCAGCAGCCCTATTGCCGGGACAGGGAGATCAGATACGCAGTATTTT. It yields the protein CASSPIAGTGRSDTQYF.

The chain uses TRBV5-1 and TRBJ2-1; possibly TRBD1 or TRBD2 for D (5 bases each). V dropped 5 bases and J dropped 1 base, with 10 bases sitting between them. Germline V gene data show CDR1 as SGHRS and CDR2 as YFSETQ. The CDR3 contains 14 residues. The CDR3 loop is CASSTGLSYNEQFF. The DNA of the CDR3 is TGCGCCAGCAGTACGGGGCTATCCTACAATGAGCAGTTCTTC.

V usage is TRBV20-1 and J usage is TRBJ1-4; perhaps TRBD1 as D (5 bases). CDR1 is DFQATT and CDR2 is SNEGSKA in the germline V gene (reference sequence). The V gene lost 1 base and the J gene lost 0 bases, with 9 bases spanning the gap. The CDR3 loop spans 15 amino acids. CDR3 in DNA: TGCAGTGCTAGAGGCTGGGACCCAACTAATGAAAAACTGTTTTTT. This codes for CSARGWDPTNEKLFF.

The chain couples TRBV6-6 to TRBJ2-7; no definite D call. Per germline, CDR1 MNHNY and CDR2 SVGAGI (reference sequence). Trimming took 2 bases from V and 5 from J, leaving 13 bases between them. The CDR3 runs to 14 residues. The CDR3 DNA sequence: TGTGCCAGCAGTTACGGCGCGATCAGAGACGAGCAGTACTTC. Residues: CASSYGAIRDEQYF.

Note on this clonotype: A junction boundary mismatches the germline segment, possibly from a read error. The rearrangement joins TRBV20-1 to TRBJ2-7; TRBD2 is a possible D gene (7 bases). Germline assignment: CDR1 DFQATT and CDR2 SNEGSKA (reference sequence). This CDR3 region has 13 residues. CDR3: CSAPKAGAYEQDF. CDR3 bases: TGCAGTGCTCCCAAGGCGGGGGCCTACGAGCAGGACTTC.